This T cell receptor beta chain was found in a study of Ad26.COV2.S vaccination and SARS-CoV-2 variants. The study, taken as a whole, reports: Recipients given vaccine exceeded placebo recipients in spike-specific TCR breadth.

Remarks on this clone: The antigen remains unidentified.

The CDR3 runs 15 residues. The germline V and J ends were trimmed by 0 bases and 4 bases, with 10 bases remaining between them. Germline V gene lookup returns CDR1 SEHNR and CDR2 FQNEAQ (reference sequence). This sample's treatment: 15 to 20 received Ad26.COV2.S at low or high dose, single or two shots; roughly five received placebo; per-sample allocation not given. Day 63 following the first vaccine or placebo injection was when the samples were taken. TCRdb keeps only in-frame clones here, not all; method: immunoSEQ multiplex PCR. The table shows around 300,000 clones, with 88% occurring only once.

Sample: peripheral blood, taken in a trial of Ad26.COV2.S vaccine versus placebo. This TCR came from a person aged 18 to 59 who received the Ad26.COV2.S COVID-19 vaccine or a placebo. V is TRBV7-9 and J is TRBJ1-5, with no clear D. CDR3 nucleotides: TGTGCCAGCAGCTTAGCCGACGTACGAAATCAGCCCCAGCATTTT. Translation: CASSLADVRNQPQHF.